This passage covers 24 T cell receptor beta chains from one sample sequenced in a study of T cell clonality in common variable immunodeficiency (dated by TCRdb to the mid-2010s). Beyond this particular receptor, the publication reports: CVID TCRbeta sequences reportedly showed fewer deletions and N-nucleotide insertions and lacked highly modified clones with 13 or more V deletions.

These receptors have no identified antigens. The method was the immunoSEQ multiplex PCR assay. In its TCRdb copy, this immuneACCESS table keeps in-frame sequences only and misses some clones. Where compared with another copy, unresolved V genes explain less than half of these, and the others have no known cause. The table puts about 33,000 clones in this sample, none counted just once. The ten largest clones represent 6% to 6.5% of the sample. Sequencing was done on a sample of peripheral blood mononuclear cells. The receptors stem from a human donor with common variable immunodeficiency.

Details on this clone: The read halts 3 residues ahead of the CDR3 end, with the missing end drawn from the germline J gene. The V and J genes are TRBV11-1 and TRBJ2-7; D perhaps matches TRBD1 (5 bases). Trimming removed 2 bases from V and 3 bases from J, with 8 bases in between. Germline-derived CDR1 and CDR2 are SGHAT and FQDESV (reference sequence). The CDR3 is made up of 13 amino acids. CDR3: CASSLRDSYEQYF. The DNA read from the CDR3 is TGTGCCAGCAGCTTACGAGACAGCTACGAG.

Turning to this clone: The DNA ends 3 residues before the CDR3 does, and the rest of the CDR3 is filled in from the germline J gene. The chain links TRBV7-9 to TRBJ1-1; no reliable D call. V lost 5 bases, J lost 1 base, and 8 bases lay in between. CDR1 and CDR2 from the germline V gene are SEHNR and FQNEAQ (reference sequence). The CDR3 length is 13 residues. CDR3 region: CASSPGSNTEAFF. CDR3 DNA (partial): TGTGCCAGCAGCCCGGGTTCGAACACTGAA.

There are many counts of this clone. The read stops 3 residues short of the end of the CDR3; the missing end is completed from the germline J gene. This rearrangement joins TRBV7-7 to TRBJ2-2, with D uncertain. The CDR3 length is 14 residues. CDR1 and CDR2 from the germline V gene are SSHAT and FNYEAQ (reference sequence). Trimming took 3 bases from V and 5 from J, leaving 10 bases between them. The covered CDR3 bases are TGTGCCAGCAGCTTTCAGGTTTCAACCGGGGAG. It specifies CASSFQVSTGE. The CDR3, in full, reads CASSFQVSTGELFF.

The DNA read from the CDR3 is TGTGCCAGTAGTATAGAATCCCATGGGGACAGGAGTGGCACTGAA. Residues: CASSIESHGDRSGTE. The CDR3 reads in full as CASSIESHGDRSGTEAFF. This chain uses TRBV19 with TRBJ1-1, with 8 bases matching TRBD1. The read terminates 3 residues before the CDR3 end, so the remaining end is supplied by the germline J gene. Germline CDR1 reads LNHDA; CDR2 reads SQIVND (reference sequence). The CDR3 contains 18 residues. With V trimmed by 0 bases and J by 4 bases, 13 bases remained unmatched.

This clone was counted ten times or more. An end of the junction differs from the germline gene, which may be a read error. Read coverage stops 3 residues before the CDR3 terminus; the germline J gene supplies the remainder. The chain employs TRBV7-7 and TRBJ2-1; possibly TRBD2 for D (6 bases). Germline CDR1 and CDR2: SSHAT and FNYEAQ (reference sequence). The CDR3 has 16 residues. The CDR3 region is CASSLLPAGSYNEQFF. Partial CDR3 DNA: TGTGCTAGCAGCTTGCTCCCAGCGGGCTCCTACAATGAG.

Points on this clone: The read ends 3 residues early relative to the CDR3; the germline J gene fills the gap. The chain carries TRBV29-1 and TRBJ2-3; D possibly corresponds to TRBD1 (6 bases). The germline gives CDR1 SQVTM, CDR2 ANQGSEA. The CDR3 runs 13 residues. Deletions cut 6 bases from V and 3 bases from J, with 13 bases between. Here the CDR3 reads CSVHRAETDTQYF. The part of the CDR3 DNA that was read is TGCAGCGTCCACAGGGCTGAGACAGATACG.

The table lists this clone with a few counts. The read terminates 3 residues ahead of where the CDR3 ends, so the germline J gene completes it. J is TRBJ2-3 and V is TRBV19; no clear D. CDR3 size: 15 residues. V was shortened by 0 bases and J by 4 bases, with 11 bases between the two germline ends. CDR1 is LNHDA and CDR2 is SQIVND in the germline V gene (reference sequence). The CDR3 protein is CASSIDQGLSDTQYF. The part of the CDR3 DNA that was read is TGTGCCAGTAGTATAGATCAAGGGTTATCAGATACG.

In regard to this clone: The read is 3 residues too short to cover the CDR3 end, so that end is filled in from the germline J gene. This rearrangement joins TRBV18 to TRBJ1-1; possible D gene TRBD1, 6 bases. Per the germline V gene, CDR1 is KGHSH and CDR2 is LQKENI. This CDR3 is 13 amino acids long. CDR3 in amino acids: CASSPATGPLAFF. CDR3 DNA, as far as it was read: TGTGCCAGCTCACCCGCGACAGGACCCTTG.

Many counts were recorded for this clone. The read ends 3 residues early relative to the CDR3; the germline J gene fills the gap. The V and J genes are TRBV20-1 and TRBJ2-7, with TRBD1 matching 9 bases. The trim removed 3 bases at V and 4 bases at J, leaving 4 bases unmatched. This CDR3 has 13 amino acids. CDR1 is DFQATT, CDR2 SNEGSKA, per germline (reference sequence). CDR3 bases read: TGCAGTGCTAGGGGGACAGGGATTTACGAG. Amino acids: CSARGTGIYE. The full CDR3 is CSARGTGIYEQYF.

On this clone: The read finishes 3 residues shy of the CDR3 end, and the germline J gene is used to complete it. The genes are TRBV20-1 and TRBJ2-1; 7 bases map to TRBD2. The J segment lost 3 bases and the V segment lost 3 bases, leaving 11 bases of the junction unmatched. Germline V gene lookup returns CDR1 DFQATT and CDR2 SNEGSKA (reference sequence). The CDR3 length is 16 residues. The CDR3 DNA, read in part, is TGCAGTGCTAGCCCCCTCGCTAGCGGATACTACAATGAG. Residues: CSASPLASGYYNE. The full CDR3 sequence reads CSASPLASGYYNEQFF.

This clone came up many times. The read stops 3 residues short of the end of the CDR3; the missing end is completed from the germline J gene. The V gene is TRBV7-6, the J gene TRBJ1-4; a possible D gene is TRBD1 (5 bases). V lost 1 base to trimming and J lost 4 bases, with 10 bases between them. The CDR3 is 15 amino acids. Germline values: CDR1 SGHVS, CDR2 FNYEAQ. The CDR3 loop reads CASSLVGGHNEKLFF. CDR3 bases read: TGTGCCAGCAGCTTAGTCGGAGGACATAATGAAAAA.

About this clone: The DNA ends 3 residues before the CDR3 does, and the rest of the CDR3 is filled in from the germline J gene. The rearrangement links TRBV7-9 to TRBJ2-1; D unclear. The length of the CDR3 is 12 residues. Germline V gene lookup returns CDR1 SEHNR and CDR2 FQNEAQ (reference sequence). The V end was cut by 1 base, the J end by 9 bases, with 7 bases between. The sequenced part of the CDR3 DNA is TGTGCCAGCAGCTTAGACAGCTCTGAG. Protein sequence: CASSLDSSE. The whole CDR3 sequence is CASSLDSSEQFF.

This clone was counted ten times or more. The read ends 3 residues early relative to the CDR3; the germline J gene fills the gap. The chain carries TRBV20-1 and TRBJ1-4, with D perhaps TRBD1 (6 bases). The germline V gene has CDR1 DFQATT and CDR2 SNEGSKA (reference sequence). The CDR3 length is 15 residues. Trimming stripped 6 bases from V and 5 bases from J, with 19 bases between. The sequenced CDR3 bases are TGCAGTGCATCTAGGGCGGGAGGGGGAAATGAAAAA. Its protein product is CSASRAGGGNEK. The whole CDR3 sequence reads CSASRAGGGNEKLFF.

This clone was counted only a few times. The CDR3 end falls 3 residues outside the read, so it is completed with the germline J gene. The J gene is TRBJ2-5, the V gene TRBV7-9; possible D gene TRBD1, 5 bases. The CDR3 covers 15 residues. Germline lookup yields CDR1 SEHNR and CDR2 FQNEAQ (reference sequence). V was shortened by 3 bases and J by 2 bases, with 13 bases between the two germline ends. The CDR3 here is CASSFPRVSQETQYF. The sequenced CDR3 bases are TGTGCCAGCAGCTTCCCCAGGGTATCACAAGAGACC.

A few counts support this clone. Sequencing ends 3 residues short of the CDR3 end; the germline J gene provides the rest. The chain carries TRBV19 and TRBJ1-2; unclear D gene. Germline CDR1 LNHDA, CDR2 SQIVND (reference sequence). This CDR3 has 13 amino acids. The CDR3 is CASRLEEGGGYTF. The sequenced part of the CDR3 DNA is TGTGCCAGTAGATTGGAGGAAGGAGGGGGC. Full variable domain (rest looked up from reference TRBV19 and TRBJ1-2): DGGITQSPKYLFRKEGQNVTLSCEQNLNHDAMYWYRQDPGQGLRLIYYSQIVNDFQKGDIAEGYSVSREKKESFPLTVTSAQKNPTAFYLCASRLEEGGGYTFGSGTRLTVV.

This clone was seen only a few times. The read falls 3 residues short of the CDR3 end, and the missing part is taken from the germline J gene. V and J are TRBV2 and TRBJ2-1; 9 nucleotides align to TRBD1. CDR3 length: 14 amino acids. With 4 bases clipped from V and 3 bases from J, the junction kept 1 base outside the gene matches. The germline V gene encodes CDR1 SNHLY and CDR2 FYNNEI. The CDR3: CASSVGQGYNEQFF. The sequenced part of the CDR3 DNA is TGTGCCAGCAGTGTGGGACAGGGCTACAATGAG.

On this clone: The CDR3 goes on 3 residues after the read ends, and that part is filled in from the germline J gene. This rearrangement joins TRBV18 to TRBJ2-7; 8 bases map to TRBD1. CDR3 length equals 16 residues. Germline V gene data show CDR1 as KGHSH and CDR2 as LQKENI. With V trimmed by 3 bases and J by 5 bases, 12 bases remained unmatched. The sequenced CDR3 bases are TGTGCCAGCTCACCGACCGGATCAGGGGGCTCAAACGAG. Protein product: CASSPTGSGGSNE. The whole CDR3 sequence reads CASSPTGSGGSNEQYF.

This clone was seen a few times. The CDR3 end falls 3 residues outside the read, so it is completed with the germline J gene. The chain employs TRBV7-9 and TRBJ1-2; D is unclear. This CDR3 comprises 15 residues. The germline CDR1 and CDR2 sequences are SEHNR and FQNEAQ (reference sequence). The V end lost 1 base, the J end lost 2 bases, and 11 bases lay between the germline ends. Partial CDR3 DNA: TGTGCCAGCAGCTTAGAAGCCAGGAGGAACTATGGC. Translating it yields CASSLEARRNYG. The entire CDR3 protein is CASSLEARRNYGYTF.

This clone was detected ten times or more. The covered CDR3 bases are TGTGCCAGTAGTCCGACTAGCGGGGACTCCTACGAG. It yields the protein CASSPTSGDSYE. The whole CDR3 is CASSPTSGDSYEQYF. This sequence joins TRBV19 and TRBJ2-7; 11 nucleotides match TRBD2. Sequencing ends 3 residues short of the CDR3 end; the germline J gene provides the rest. The CDR3 length is 15 residues. Germline V gene data show CDR1 as LNHDA and CDR2 as SQIVND (reference sequence). With 5 bases clipped from V and 0 bases from J, the junction kept 3 bases outside the gene matches.

This clone was found many times. Sequencing ends 3 residues short of the CDR3 end; the germline J gene provides the rest. V and J are TRBV6-1 and TRBJ2-1; 11 bases fit TRBD2. This CDR3 is 16 amino acids long. Germline CDR1 and CDR2: MNHNS and SASEGT. V lost 2 bases to trimming and J lost 4 bases; unmatched junction nucleotides: 4. CDR3 bases read: TGTGCCAGCAGTGAAAGCCCTAGCGGGGGGTACAATGAG. It specifies CASSESPSGGYNE. The complete CDR3 sequence is CASSESPSGGYNEQFF.

In this sample, this clone turned up a few times. The read terminates 3 residues ahead of where the CDR3 ends, so the germline J gene completes it. The chain joins TRBV19 to TRBJ2-6; 10 bases fit TRBD1. The length of the CDR3 is 17 residues. CDR1 and CDR2 (germline): LNHDA, SQIVND (reference sequence). V was pared by 10 bases and J by 0 bases, with 9 bases of the junction left unmatched. CDR3 loop: CAIAPGQGSSGANVLTF. CDR3 DNA (partial): TGTGCCATCGCGCCGGGACAGGGGTCCTCTGGGGCCAACGTC.

This clone was observed many times. The read falls 3 residues short of the CDR3 end, and the missing part is taken from the germline J gene. This rearrangement joins TRBV5-1 to TRBJ1-5, with D possibly being TRBD1 (5 bases). This CDR3 is 14 amino acids long. Germline V gives CDR1 SGHRS, CDR2 YFSETQ. V dropped 0 bases and J dropped 7 bases, with 11 bases sitting between them. The CDR3 here is CASSLGGVGQPQHF. The part of the CDR3 DNA that was read is TGCGCCAGCAGCTTGGGAGGGGTAGGACAGCCC.

On this clone itself: The CDR3 end is not reached by the read, which stops 3 residues before it; the germline J gene fills it in. This sequence joins TRBV2 and TRBJ2-7, with 7 bases aligning to TRBD1. Per the germline V gene, CDR1 is SNHLY and CDR2 is FYNNEI. The V segment lost 7 bases and the J segment 0 bases; nucleotides outside the gene matches: 3. This CDR3 region has 13 residues. The CDR3 loop reads CASTGTDSYEQYF. CDR3 DNA, as far as it was read: TGTGCCAGCACCGGGACAGACTCCTACGAG.

This clone was seen only a few times. This chain's CDR3 is CASTRPGSKGNQPQHF. CDR3 DNA (partial): TGTGCCAGTACCCGTCCAGGGAGCAAGGGCAATCAGCCC. J is TRBJ1-5 and V is TRBV19; D possibly corresponds to TRBD1 (5 bases). The read terminates 3 residues ahead of where the CDR3 ends, so the germline J gene completes it. In germline, CDR1 is LNHDA, CDR2 SQIVND (reference sequence). This CDR3 region has 16 residues. V lost 7 bases and J 2 bases, leaving 18 bases between the germline ends. Full variable domain (outside the CDR3, taken from reference TRBV19 and TRBJ1-5): DGGITQSPKYLFRKEGQNVTLSCEQNLNHDAMYWYRQDPGQGLRLIYYSQIVNDFQKGDIAEGYSVSREKKESFPLTVTSAQKNPTAFYLCASTRPGSKGNQPQHFGDGTRLSIL.